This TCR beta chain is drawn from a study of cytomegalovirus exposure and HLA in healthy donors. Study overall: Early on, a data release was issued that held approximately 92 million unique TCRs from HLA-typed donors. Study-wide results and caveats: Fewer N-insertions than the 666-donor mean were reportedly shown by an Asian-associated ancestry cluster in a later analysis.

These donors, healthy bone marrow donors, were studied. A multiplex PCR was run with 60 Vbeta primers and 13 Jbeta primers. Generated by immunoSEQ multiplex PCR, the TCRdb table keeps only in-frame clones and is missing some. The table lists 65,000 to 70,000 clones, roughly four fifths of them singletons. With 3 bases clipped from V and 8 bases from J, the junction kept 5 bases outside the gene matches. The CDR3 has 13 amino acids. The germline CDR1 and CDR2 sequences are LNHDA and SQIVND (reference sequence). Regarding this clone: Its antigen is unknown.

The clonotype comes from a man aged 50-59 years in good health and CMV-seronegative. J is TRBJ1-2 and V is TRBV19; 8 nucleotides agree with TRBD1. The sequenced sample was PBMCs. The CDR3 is CASSIYRGEGYTF. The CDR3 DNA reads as TGTGCCAGTAGTATCTACAGGGGGGAAGGCTACACCTTC.